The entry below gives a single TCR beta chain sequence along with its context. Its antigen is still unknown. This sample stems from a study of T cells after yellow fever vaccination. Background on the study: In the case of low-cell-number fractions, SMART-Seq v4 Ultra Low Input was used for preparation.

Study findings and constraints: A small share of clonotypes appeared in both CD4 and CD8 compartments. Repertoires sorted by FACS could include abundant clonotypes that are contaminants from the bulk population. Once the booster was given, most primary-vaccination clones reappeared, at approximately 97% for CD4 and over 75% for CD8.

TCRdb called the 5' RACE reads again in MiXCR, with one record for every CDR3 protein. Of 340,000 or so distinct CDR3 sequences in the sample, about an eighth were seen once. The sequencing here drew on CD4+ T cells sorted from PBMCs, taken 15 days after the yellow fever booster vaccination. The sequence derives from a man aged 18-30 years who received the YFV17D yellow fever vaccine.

The CDR3 DNA sequence: TGTGCCAGCAGTGGGGGACAGGGGAATGAGCAGTTCTTC. Encoded protein: CASSGGQGNEQFF. This chain joins TRBV2 and TRBJ2-1, with 10 bases that match TRBD1. Trimming took 4 bases from V and 7 from J; bases not matched to a gene: 1. Germline V lookup: CDR1 SNHLY, CDR2 FYNNEI. There are 13 residues in the CDR3.